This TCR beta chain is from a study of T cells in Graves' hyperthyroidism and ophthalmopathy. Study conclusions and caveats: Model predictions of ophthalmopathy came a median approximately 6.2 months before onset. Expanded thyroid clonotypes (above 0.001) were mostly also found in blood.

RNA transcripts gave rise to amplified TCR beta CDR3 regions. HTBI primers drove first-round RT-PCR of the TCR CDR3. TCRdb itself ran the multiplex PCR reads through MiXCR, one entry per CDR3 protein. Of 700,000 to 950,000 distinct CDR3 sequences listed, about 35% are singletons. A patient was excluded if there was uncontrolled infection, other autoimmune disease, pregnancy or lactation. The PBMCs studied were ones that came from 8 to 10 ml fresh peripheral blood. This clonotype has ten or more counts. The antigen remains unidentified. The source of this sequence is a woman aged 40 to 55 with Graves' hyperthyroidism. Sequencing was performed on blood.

The CDR3 DNA is TGTGCCAGCAGCGTAGGAGTTGTCGATCAGCCCCAGCATTTT. This gives the protein CASSVGVVDQPQHF. J is TRBJ1-5 and V is TRBV9; D remains unclear. V was clipped by 0 bases and J by 5 bases, with 9 bases between them. Germline V gene lookup returns CDR1 SGDLS and CDR2 YYNGEE. This CDR3 has 14 residues.